This TCR beta chain was captured by sequencing in a study of post-analysis software for immune sequencing data. Study as a whole: Recorded disease courses covered relapsing-remitting, secondary progressive and progressive-relapsing multiple sclerosis. Some patients had no subtype annotation.

This CDR3 contains 14 residues. Trimming cost V 6 bases and J 5 bases; bases outside gene matches: 6. The germline gives CDR1 MNHNS, CDR2 SASEGT. Comments on this clonotype: As yet, its antigen is unknown.

Study-wide findings and caveats: When patients were compared with controls, 4 or 5 TRBV segments were more frequent, TRBV5-6, TRBV5-1 and TRBV20-1 among them. There was significantly lower normalized Chao1 diversity in multiple sclerosis patients than in controls.

Every TCR beta cDNA library bore unique molecular identifiers. TCRdb reprocessed the PCR reads with MiXCR, giving one entry per CDR3 protein. Here the sample spans approximately 770,000 distinct CDR3 sequences, 46% being singletons. This sequence joins TRBV6-1 and TRBJ2-3, with TRBD1 matching 9 bases. Material: blood. This TCR came from a girl aged 5 to 17 with multiple sclerosis. CDR3: CASRLDRGGDTQYF. CDR3 bases: TGTGCCAGCAGGTTGGACAGGGGTGGAGATACGCAGTATTTT.